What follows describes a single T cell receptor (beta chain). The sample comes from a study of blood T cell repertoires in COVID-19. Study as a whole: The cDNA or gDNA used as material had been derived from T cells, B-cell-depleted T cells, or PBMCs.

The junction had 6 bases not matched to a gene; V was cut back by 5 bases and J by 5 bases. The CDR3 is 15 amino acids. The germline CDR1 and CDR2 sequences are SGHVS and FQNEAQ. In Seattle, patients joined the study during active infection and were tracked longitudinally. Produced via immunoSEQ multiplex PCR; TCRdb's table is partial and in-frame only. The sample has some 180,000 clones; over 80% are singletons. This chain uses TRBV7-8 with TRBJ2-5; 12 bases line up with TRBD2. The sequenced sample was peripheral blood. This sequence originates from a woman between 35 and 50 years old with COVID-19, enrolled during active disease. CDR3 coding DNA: TGTGCCAGCAGCAGGACTAGCGGGGAATGGGAGACCCAGTACTTC. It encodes CASSRTSGEWETQYF.